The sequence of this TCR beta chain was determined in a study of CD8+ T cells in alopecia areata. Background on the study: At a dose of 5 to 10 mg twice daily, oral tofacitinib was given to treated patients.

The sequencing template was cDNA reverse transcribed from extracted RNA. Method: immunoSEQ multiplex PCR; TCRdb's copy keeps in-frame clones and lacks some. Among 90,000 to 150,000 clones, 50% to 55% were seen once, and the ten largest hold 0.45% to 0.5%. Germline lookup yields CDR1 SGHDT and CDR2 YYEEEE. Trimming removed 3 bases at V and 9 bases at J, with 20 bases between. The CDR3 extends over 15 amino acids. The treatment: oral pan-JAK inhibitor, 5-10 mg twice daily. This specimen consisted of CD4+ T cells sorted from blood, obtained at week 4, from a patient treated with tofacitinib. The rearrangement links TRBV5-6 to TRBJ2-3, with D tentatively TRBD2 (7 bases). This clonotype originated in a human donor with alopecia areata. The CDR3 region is CASSSDGGPDFTQYF. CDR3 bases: TGTGCCAGCAGCTCAGACGGGGGGCCGGATTTCACGCAGTATTTT.